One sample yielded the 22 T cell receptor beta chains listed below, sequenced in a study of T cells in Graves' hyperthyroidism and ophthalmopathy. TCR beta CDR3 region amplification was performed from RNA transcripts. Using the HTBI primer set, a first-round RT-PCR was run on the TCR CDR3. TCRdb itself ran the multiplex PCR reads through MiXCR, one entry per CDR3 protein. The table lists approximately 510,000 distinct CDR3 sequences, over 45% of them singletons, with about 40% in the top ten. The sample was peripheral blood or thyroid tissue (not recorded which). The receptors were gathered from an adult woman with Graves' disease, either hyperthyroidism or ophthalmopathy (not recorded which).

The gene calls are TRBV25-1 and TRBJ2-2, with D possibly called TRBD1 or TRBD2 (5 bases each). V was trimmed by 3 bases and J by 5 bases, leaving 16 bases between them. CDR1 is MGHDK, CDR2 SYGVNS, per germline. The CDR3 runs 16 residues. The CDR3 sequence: CASSEREGFRTGELFF. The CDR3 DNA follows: TGTGCCAGCAGTGAGCGAGAGGGGTTTCGAACCGGGGAGCTGTTTTTT.

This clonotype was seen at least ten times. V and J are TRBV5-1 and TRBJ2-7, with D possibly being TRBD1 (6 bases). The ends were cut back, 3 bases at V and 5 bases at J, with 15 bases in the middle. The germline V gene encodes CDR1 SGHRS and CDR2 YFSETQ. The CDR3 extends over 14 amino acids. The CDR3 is CASSSAGESNEQYF. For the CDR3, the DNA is TGCGCCAGCAGCTCAGCAGGGGAGTCGAACGAGCAGTACTTC.

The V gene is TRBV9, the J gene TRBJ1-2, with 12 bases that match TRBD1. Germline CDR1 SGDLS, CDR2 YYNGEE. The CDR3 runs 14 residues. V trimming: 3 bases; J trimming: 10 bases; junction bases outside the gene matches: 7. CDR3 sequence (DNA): TGTGCCAGCAGCGACCGGGACAGGGGGCTGGACTACACCTTC. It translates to CASSDRDRGLDYTF.

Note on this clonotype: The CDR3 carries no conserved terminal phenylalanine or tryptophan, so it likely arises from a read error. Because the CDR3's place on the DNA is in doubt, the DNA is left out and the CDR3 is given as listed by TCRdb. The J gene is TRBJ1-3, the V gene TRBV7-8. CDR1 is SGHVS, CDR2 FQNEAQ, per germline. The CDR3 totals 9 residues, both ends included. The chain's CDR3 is CTSSLDRTS.

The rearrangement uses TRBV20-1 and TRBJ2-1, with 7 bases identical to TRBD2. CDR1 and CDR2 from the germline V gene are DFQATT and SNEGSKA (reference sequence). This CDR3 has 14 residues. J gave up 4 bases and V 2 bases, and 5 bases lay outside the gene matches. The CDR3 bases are TGCAGTGCTAGACTAGCGGACGTTTACAATGAGCAGTTCTTC. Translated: CSARLADVYNEQFF.

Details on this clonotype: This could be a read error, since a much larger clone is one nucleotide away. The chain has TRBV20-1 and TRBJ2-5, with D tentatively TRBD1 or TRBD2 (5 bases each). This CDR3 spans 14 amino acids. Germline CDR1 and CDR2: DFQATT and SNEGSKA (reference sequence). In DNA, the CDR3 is TGCGGTGCTAGAGGGGCCAGAGAGACAGAGACCCAGTACTTC. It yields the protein CGARGARETETQYF.

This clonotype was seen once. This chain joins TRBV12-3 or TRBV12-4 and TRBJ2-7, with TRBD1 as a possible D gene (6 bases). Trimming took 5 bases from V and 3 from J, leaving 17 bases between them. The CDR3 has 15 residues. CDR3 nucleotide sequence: TGTGCCAGCAGTCCCTACGGACAGAGACGCTACGAGCAGTACTTC. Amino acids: CASSPYGQRRYEQYF.

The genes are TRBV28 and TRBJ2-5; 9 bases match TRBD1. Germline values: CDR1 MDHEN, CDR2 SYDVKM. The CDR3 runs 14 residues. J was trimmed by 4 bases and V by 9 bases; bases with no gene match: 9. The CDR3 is CASGTGREGETQYF. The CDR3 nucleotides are TGTGCCAGTGGGACAGGGAGGGAGGGAGAGACCCAGTACTTC.

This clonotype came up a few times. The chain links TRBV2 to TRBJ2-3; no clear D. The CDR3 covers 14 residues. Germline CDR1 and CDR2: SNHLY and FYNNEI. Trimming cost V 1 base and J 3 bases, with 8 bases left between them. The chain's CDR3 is CASSEGHGTDTQYF. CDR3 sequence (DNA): TGTGCCAGCAGTGAAGGACACGGGACAGATACGCAGTATTTT.

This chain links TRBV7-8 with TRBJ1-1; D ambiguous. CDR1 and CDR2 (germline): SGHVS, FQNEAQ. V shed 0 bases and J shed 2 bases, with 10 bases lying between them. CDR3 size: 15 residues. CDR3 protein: CASSLALTVNTEAFF. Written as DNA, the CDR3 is TGTGCCAGCAGCTTAGCGCTAACGGTCAACACTGAAGCTTTCTTT.

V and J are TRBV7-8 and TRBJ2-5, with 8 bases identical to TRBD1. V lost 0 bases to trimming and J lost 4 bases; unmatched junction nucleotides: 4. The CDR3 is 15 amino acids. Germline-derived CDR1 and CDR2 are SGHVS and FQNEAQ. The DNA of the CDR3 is TGTGCCAGCAGCTTAGCGGACAGGGTAGGAGAGACCCAGTACTTC. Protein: CASSLADRVGETQYF.

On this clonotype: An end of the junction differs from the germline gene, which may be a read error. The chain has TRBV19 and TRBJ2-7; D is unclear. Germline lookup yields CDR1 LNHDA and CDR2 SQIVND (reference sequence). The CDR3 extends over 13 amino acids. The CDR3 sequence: CTSSNTPSYEQYF. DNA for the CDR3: TGTACCAGTAGCAACACTCCTTCCTACGAGCAGTACTTC.

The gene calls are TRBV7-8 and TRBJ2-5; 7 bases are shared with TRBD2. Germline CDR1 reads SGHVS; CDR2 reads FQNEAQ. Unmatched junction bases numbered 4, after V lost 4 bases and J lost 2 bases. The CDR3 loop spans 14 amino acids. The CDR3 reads CASSSPSGQETQYF. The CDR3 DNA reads TGTGCCAGCAGCTCCCCTAGCGGACAAGAGACCCAGTACTTC.

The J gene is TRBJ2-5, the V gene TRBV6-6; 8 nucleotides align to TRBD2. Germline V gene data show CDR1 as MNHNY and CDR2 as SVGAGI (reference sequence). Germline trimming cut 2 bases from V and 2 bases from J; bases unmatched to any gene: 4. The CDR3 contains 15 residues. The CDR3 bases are TGTGCCAGCAGTTACGCGGGAGGCGGGCAAGAGACCCAGTACTTC. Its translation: CASSYAGGGQETQYF.

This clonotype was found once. CDR3: CASSAGTGNGLYGYTF. The CDR3 nucleotides are TGTGCCAGCAGCGCTGGGACAGGTAATGGACTCTATGGCTACACCTTC. The J gene is TRBJ1-2, the V gene TRBV9, with 8 bases that match TRBD1. CDR1 is SGDLS and CDR2 is YYNGEE in the germline V gene. The CDR3 covers 16 residues. V shed 3 bases and J 4 bases; nucleotides not matched to a gene: 11.

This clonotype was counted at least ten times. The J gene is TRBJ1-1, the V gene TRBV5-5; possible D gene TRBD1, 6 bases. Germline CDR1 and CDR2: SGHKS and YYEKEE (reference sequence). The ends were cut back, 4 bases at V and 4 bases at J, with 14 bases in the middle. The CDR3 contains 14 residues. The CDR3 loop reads CASSLPGGPTEAFF. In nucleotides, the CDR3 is TGTGCCAGCAGCCTGCCGGGGGGCCCCACTGAAGCTTTCTTT.

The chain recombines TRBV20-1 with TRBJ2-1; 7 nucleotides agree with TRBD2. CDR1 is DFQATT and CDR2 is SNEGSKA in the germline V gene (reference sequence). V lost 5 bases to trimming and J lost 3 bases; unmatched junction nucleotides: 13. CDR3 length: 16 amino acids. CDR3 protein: CSAYTRGWEGYNEQFF. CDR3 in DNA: TGCAGTGCTTATACCCGGGGCTGGGAGGGCTACAATGAGCAGTTCTTC.

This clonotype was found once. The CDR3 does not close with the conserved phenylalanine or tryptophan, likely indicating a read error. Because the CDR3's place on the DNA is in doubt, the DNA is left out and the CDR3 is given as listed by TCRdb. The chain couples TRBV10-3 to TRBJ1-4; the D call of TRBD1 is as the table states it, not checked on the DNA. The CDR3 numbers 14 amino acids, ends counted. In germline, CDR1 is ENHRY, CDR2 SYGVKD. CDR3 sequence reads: CAISEKPGQGAWAY.

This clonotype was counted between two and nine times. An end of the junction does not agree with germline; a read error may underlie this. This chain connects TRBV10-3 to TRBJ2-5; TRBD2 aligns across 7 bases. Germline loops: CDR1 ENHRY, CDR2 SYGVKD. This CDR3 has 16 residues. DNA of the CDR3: TGTGCCAGCAGTTACGGCGGGGACTACCTTCTAGAGACCCAGTACTTC. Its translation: CASSYGGDYLLETQYF.

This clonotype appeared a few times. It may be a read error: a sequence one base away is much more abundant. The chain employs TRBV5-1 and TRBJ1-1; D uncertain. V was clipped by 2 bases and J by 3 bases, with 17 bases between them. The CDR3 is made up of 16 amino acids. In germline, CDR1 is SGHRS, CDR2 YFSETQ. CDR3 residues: CASSFVFGSQDTEAFF. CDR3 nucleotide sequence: TGCGCCAGCAGCTTTGTCTTCGGGTCTCAAGACACTGAAGCTTTCTTT.

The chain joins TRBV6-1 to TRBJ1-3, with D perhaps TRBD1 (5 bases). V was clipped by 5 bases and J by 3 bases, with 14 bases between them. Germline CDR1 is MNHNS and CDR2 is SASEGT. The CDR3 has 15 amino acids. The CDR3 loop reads CASSPSPGFGNTIYF. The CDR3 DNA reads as TGTGCCAGCAGTCCCTCCCCAGGGTTTGGAAACACCATATATTTT.

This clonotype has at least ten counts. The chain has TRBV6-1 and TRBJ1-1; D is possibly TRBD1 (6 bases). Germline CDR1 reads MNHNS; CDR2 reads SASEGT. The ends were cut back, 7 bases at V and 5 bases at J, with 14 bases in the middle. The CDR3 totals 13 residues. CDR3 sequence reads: CASTETGGTEAFF. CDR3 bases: TGTGCCAGCACTGAGACAGGAGGTACTGAAGCTTTCTTT.